This T cell receptor (beta chain) was profiled in a study of cytotoxic CD8 clonotypes in ibrutinib-treated CLL (dated by TCRdb to about 2021). Context from the whole study: The cohort had eleven to twelve relapsed/refractory and more than 14 treatment-naive patients; 17 to 18 were IGHV unmutated. Cryopreserved peripheral blood mononuclear cells were obtained before treatment, at response, and at either sustained remission or disease progression. Of the approximately 94 people in the trial, about two dozen had longitudinal samples available. Responses were partial in around 24 patients and complete in 2; after median approximately 66 months follow-up, about 14 stayed in remission and about twelve progressed. Samples averaged roughly 260,000 productive templates and 80,000 to 100,000 productive rearrangements. Every remission and progressive disease sample was obtained while ibrutinib was still being received by the patients. Response samples were obtained after a median of approximately twelve months of treatment, with a range of about 6 to 40 months.

On a MiSeq, deep resolution sequencing aimed for a depth between 1 in 1 million and 1 in 200,000 T cells, with each clonotype covered approximately 10x on average. TCR beta libraries were generated with the immunoSEQ hsTCRB Kit. Processing in the source paper ran as follows. Data were analyzed with ImmunoSEQ Data Assistant and ImmunoSEQ Analyzer, with V, D and J genes assigned per IMGT definitions. Clonality, which ranges from 0 to 1, was calculated as one minus the normalized Shannon entropy of productive rearrangement frequencies. Only overrepresented clonotypes making up at least 0.05% of each patient's repertoire were included in the public clonotype analysis. About a dozen repertoires from age-matched healthy donors, obtained from immuneACCESS, served as clonality controls. Sourced from immuneACCESS, this table was stored by TCRdb with only in-frame sequences that have V and J called. A share of the clones is absent; for the studies checked, an unresolved V gene accounts for under half, and the remainder has no known explanation. That table supplies the V and J calls and clone size; D and trimming were determined from the DNA. This sample lists about 140,000 clones; approximately 80% were detected once. The ten top clones hold around 7.6% of the sample.

Study-wide conclusions, independent of this receptor: At baseline, clonality was higher than in age-matched healthy donors and showed a strong correlation with circulating CD8+ T-cell counts. Lymph node repertoires were not examined, and the timing of sampling was not matched between patients in sustained remission and those whose disease progressed. At ibrutinib response clonality went up, during sustained remission it held steady, and at progression it dropped back toward baseline. Public clonotypes were rare and either shrank or stayed stable during treatment, and the rise in clonality at ibrutinib response reflected expansion of private clonotypes.

CDR1 is given as KGHSH and CDR2 as LQKENI, both from the germline V gene. V sheds 5 bases and J sheds 0 bases, leaving 14 bases between their ends. From cysteine to phenylalanine, the CDR3 is 16 amino acids long. Only CDR3 DNA remains: 48 bases, in frame from the first base. A remark on this clone: The antigen it binds to is not known. Base qualities are not provided; no much larger clone lies one nucleotide away.

Roughly 2 micrograms of genomic DNA were extracted from cryopreserved PBMCs for TCR beta library preparation. Longitudinal blood samples from CLL patients on ibrutinib monotherapy underwent high-throughput TCR beta sequencing. The patients took part in an open-label, single-center phase 2 trial of ibrutinib monotherapy. The sample was PBMCs, taken after 36 months of ibrutinib treatment. This sequence was found in a human donor with chronic lymphocytic leukemia. Here the chain combines TRBV18 and TRBJ1-3, with the D gene uncertain. The nucleotides are TGTGCCAGCTCAACGCGGCCACAGAACTCTGGAAACACCATATATTTT. It codes for CASSTRPQNSGNTIYF. The variable domain in full, with residues beyond the CDR3 obtained from the reference TRBV18 and TRBJ1-3 genes, is NAGVMQNPRHLVRRRGQEARLRCSPMKGHSHVYWYRQLPEEGLKFMVYLQKENIIDESGMPKERFSAEFPKEGPSILRIQQVVRGDSAAYFCASSTRPQNSGNTIYFGEGSWLTVV.